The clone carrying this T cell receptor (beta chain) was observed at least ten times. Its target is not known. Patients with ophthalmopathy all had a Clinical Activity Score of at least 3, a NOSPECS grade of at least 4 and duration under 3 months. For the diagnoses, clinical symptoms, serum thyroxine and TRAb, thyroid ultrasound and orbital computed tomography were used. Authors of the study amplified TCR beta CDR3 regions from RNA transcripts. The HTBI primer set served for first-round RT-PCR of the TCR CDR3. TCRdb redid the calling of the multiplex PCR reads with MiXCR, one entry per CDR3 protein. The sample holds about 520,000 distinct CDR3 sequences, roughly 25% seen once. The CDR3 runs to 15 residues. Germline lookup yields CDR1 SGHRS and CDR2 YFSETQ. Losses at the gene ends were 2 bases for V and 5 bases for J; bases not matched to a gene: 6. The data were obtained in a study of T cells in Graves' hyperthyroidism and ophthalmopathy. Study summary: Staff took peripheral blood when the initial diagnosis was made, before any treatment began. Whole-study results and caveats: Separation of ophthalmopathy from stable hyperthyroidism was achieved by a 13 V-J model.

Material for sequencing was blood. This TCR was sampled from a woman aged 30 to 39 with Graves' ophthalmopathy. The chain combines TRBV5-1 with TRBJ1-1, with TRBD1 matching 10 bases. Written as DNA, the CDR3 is TGCGCCAGCAGCTTTATGGGACAGGGGTTGACTGAAGCTTTCTTT. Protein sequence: CASSFMGQGLTEAFF.